This T cell receptor (beta chain) was captured in a study of blood T cell repertoires in COVID-19. The assay was immunoSEQ multiplex PCR, and TCRdb's table has in-frame clones only and misses some. Found here are about 34,000 clones, roughly 88% of them singletons; the top ten hold approximately 19%. Germline loops: CDR1 LNHDA, CDR2 SQIVND (reference sequence). The V end lost 3 bases, the J end lost 0 bases, and 5 bases lay between the germline ends. The CDR3 consists of 13 residues. The receptor was derived from a man older than 75 with acute or convalescent COVID-19. This chain links TRBV19 with TRBJ1-2; D gene ambiguous. The sequenced sample consisted of peripheral blood. In DNA, the CDR3 is TGTGCCAGTAGTATCCCGGCTAACTATGGCTACACCTTC. Its translation: CASSIPANYGYTF. Using reference TRBV19 and TRBJ1-2 for the parts outside the CDR3, the full variable domain is DGGITQSPKYLFRKEGQNVTLSCEQNLNHDAMYWYRQDPGQGLRLIYYSQIVNDFQKGDIAEGYSVSREKKESFPLTVTSAQKNPTAFYLCASSIPANYGYTFGSGTRLTVV.